This T cell receptor beta chain was retrieved from a study of cytomegalovirus exposure and HLA in healthy donors. The CDR3 sequence is 13 residues long. V lost 5 bases, J lost 6 bases, and 1 base stayed unmatched. Germline-derived CDR1 and CDR2 are ENHRY and SYGVKD. TCRdb's copy holds only in-frame clones and misses some; the assay was immunoSEQ multiplex PCR. This table has over 150,000 clones, around 85% appearing once. Sequencing was performed on PBMCs. The V gene is TRBV10-3, the J gene TRBJ2-1; 10 bases agree with TRBD2. The receptor comes from a woman aged 25 to 45 in good health and CMV-seronegative. CDR3 region: CAISSGRGNEQFF. The CDR3 bases are TGTGCCATCAGTAGCGGGAGGGGCAATGAGCAGTTCTTC.